Below, 23 T cell receptor beta chains from the same sample are listed, as sequenced in a study of T cell changes during pregnancy in multiple sclerosis. The repertoire was sequenced with immunoSEQ multiplex PCR; TCRdb's copy has only in-frame clones and lacks some. The table includes approximately 100,000 clones, about 90% detected once. Sample: peripheral blood, taken in the second trimester of pregnancy. The source of these receptors is a female donor with multiple sclerosis, enrolled in a pregnancy study.

The chain links TRBV27 to TRBJ1-4; D ambiguous. V lost 6 bases, J lost 7 bases, and 18 bases lay in between. Germline V gene sequence: CDR1 MNHEY, CDR2 SMNVEV (reference sequence). CDR3 size: 15 residues. CDR3 in DNA: TGTGCCAGCAGATTACTCAGGTACGTTGGTGAAAAACTGTTTTTT. This translates into CASRLLRYVGEKLFF.

The chain has TRBV27 and TRBJ2-3; D possibly corresponds to TRBD2 (6 bases). Germline V CDR1 and CDR2: MNHEY, SMNVEV (reference sequence). The CDR3 length is 14 residues. The V end lost 4 bases, the J end lost 0 bases, and 8 bases lay between the germline ends. The CDR3 is CASSYGTSTDTQYF. For the CDR3, the DNA is TGTGCCAGCAGTTATGGGACTAGCACAGATACGCAGTATTTT.

The rearrangement links TRBV11-1 to TRBJ2-7, with D possibly matching TRBD2 (5 bases). Trimming cost V 6 bases and J 0 bases, with 18 bases left between them. The CDR3 spans 16 residues. Germline loops: CDR1 SGHAT, CDR2 FQDESV (reference sequence). DNA for the CDR3: TGTGCCAGCAGAAGAGACCCCTCCACTAGCTCCTACGAGCAGTACTTC. Its translation: CASRRDPSTSSYEQYF.

This clone was observed a single time. V is TRBV18 and J is TRBJ2-2; tentative D call: TRBD1 (5 bases). Germline CDR1 and CDR2: KGHSH and LQKENI. CDR3 length: 15 amino acids. V was cut by 3 bases and J by 0 bases, with 8 bases left in between. The CDR3 nucleotides are TGTGCCAGCTCACCGGGGCGGACGAACACCGGGGAGCTGTTTTTT. Translating gives CASSPGRTNTGELFF.

The chain combines TRBV7-2 with TRBJ2-7, with TRBD2 identical over 14 bases. The CDR3 has 17 residues. Per germline, CDR1 SGHTA and CDR2 FQGNSA. V trimming: 5 bases; J trimming: 3 bases; junction bases outside the gene matches: 9. The CDR3 DNA reads TGTGCCAGCAGCCCTACCCCCGGGACTAGCGGGAGCTACGAGCAGTACTTC. The encoded protein is CASSPTPGTSGSYEQYF.

CDR3 residues: CASSIAGTLGQPQHF. CDR3 nucleotides: TGTGCCAGTAGTATAGCTGGGACTTTGGGTCAGCCCCAGCATTTT. J is TRBJ1-5 and V is TRBV19; possibly TRBD1 for D (5 bases). Germline V gene lookup returns CDR1 LNHDA and CDR2 SQIVND (reference sequence). The CDR3 runs to 15 residues. V lost 1 base, J lost 6 bases, and 13 bases lay in between.

The V call is TRBV19, the J call TRBJ1-5; unclear D gene. Trimming pared 7 bases from V and 11 bases from J, leaving 15 bases between. Germline values: CDR1 LNHDA, CDR2 SQIVND (reference sequence). This CDR3 contains 12 residues. CDR3 protein: CASTPWEGAQHF. CDR3 nucleotide sequence: TGTGCCAGTACCCCGTGGGAGGGAGCCCAGCATTTT.

The V gene is TRBV7-8, the J gene TRBJ2-1; D possibly corresponds to TRBD1 (5 bases). The V end was cut by 0 bases, the J end by 4 bases, with 7 bases between. CDR3 size: 14 residues. Germline CDR1 and CDR2: SGHVS and FQNEAQ. The CDR3 protein is CASSLAGPYNEQFF. DNA of the CDR3: TGTGCCAGCAGCTTAGCGGGGCCTTACAATGAGCAGTTCTTC.

This clone was found once. The rearrangement uses TRBV19 and TRBJ2-3; 8 bases fit TRBD2. Germline trimming cut 3 bases from V and 0 bases from J; bases unmatched to any gene: 5. CDR1 and CDR2 (germline): LNHDA, SQIVND (reference sequence). The CDR3 has 16 residues. The CDR3 here is CASSILASGSTDTQYF. The DNA of the CDR3 is TGTGCCAGTAGTATTTTGGCTAGCGGGAGCACAGATACGCAGTATTTT.

The rearrangement links TRBV11-2 to TRBJ1-1; 8 bases align to TRBD1. From germline, CDR1 is SGHAT and CDR2 FQNNGV. The junction had 9 bases not matched to a gene; V was cut back by 5 bases and J by 7 bases. The CDR3 sequence is 14 residues long. This CDR3 is CASSTRQGPLEAFF. CDR3 nucleotide sequence: TGTGCCAGCAGCACTAGACAGGGGCCACTTGAAGCTTTCTTT.

The CDR3 loop is CASSSGGTGLDTQYF. Written as DNA, the CDR3 is TGCGCCAGCAGCTCTGGTGGGACAGGTTTAGATACGCAGTATTTT. V gene TRBV5-1 combines with J gene TRBJ2-3, with 8 nucleotides matching TRBD1. Germline V gene lookup returns CDR1 SGHRS and CDR2 YFSETQ. The CDR3 runs 15 residues. The junction had 8 bases not matched to a gene; V was cut back by 3 bases and J by 5 bases.

Concerning this clone itself: Other DNA sequences within the sample encode an identical CDR3. The chain uses TRBV5-1 and TRBJ2-7, with D maybe TRBD1 (5 bases). V shed 4 bases and J shed 3 bases, with 8 bases lying between them. This CDR3 has 12 amino acids. Germline V gene sequence: CDR1 SGHRS, CDR2 YFSETQ. In nucleotides, the CDR3 is TGCGCCAGCAGCCGCGACAGCTACGAGCAGTACTTC. Amino acids: CASSRDSYEQYF.

This clone appeared once. This chain links TRBV19 with TRBJ1-1; 8 positions agree with TRBD1. The V gene's germline CDR1 is LNHDA and CDR2 SQIVND (reference sequence). This CDR3 has 17 residues. V lost 4 bases, J lost 5 bases, and 15 bases stayed unmatched. The DNA for the CDR3 is TGTGCCAGTAGTACGGGACAGGTAGCCACCCGGGATACTGAAGCTTTCTTT. Protein sequence: CASSTGQVATRDTEAFF.

The V and J genes are TRBV13 and TRBJ2-7; 7 bases line up with TRBD2. The germline gives CDR1 PRHDT, CDR2 FYEKMQ (reference sequence). The junction had 13 bases not matched to a gene; V was cut back by 5 bases and J by 6 bases. This CDR3 is built from 15 residues. CDR3 sequence (DNA): TGTGCCAGCAGCCATGGGGTCGCGGGAGACCCCGAGCAGTACTTC. It yields the protein CASSHGVAGDPEQYF.

The chain joins TRBV7-2 to TRBJ2-1, with 8 bases identical to TRBD2. The CDR3 is 15 amino acids. Germline lookup yields CDR1 SGHTA and CDR2 FQGNSA. Unmatched junction bases numbered 11, after V lost 7 bases and J lost 6 bases. The CDR3 DNA sequence: TGTGCCAGCACCCGTGGGGCTAGCGGGTTCAATGAGCAGTTCTTC. Encoded protein: CASTRGASGFNEQFF.

This chain links TRBV19 with TRBJ2-6; possible D gene TRBD2, 5 bases. Per germline, CDR1 LNHDA and CDR2 SQIVND (reference sequence). Trimming took 6 bases from V and 4 from J, leaving 13 bases between them. The CDR3 runs 15 residues. CDR3 amino acids: CASSSGIAGANVLTF. The CDR3 DNA reads as TGTGCCAGTAGCTCGGGGATAGCCGGGGCCAACGTCCTGACTTTC.

This chain joins TRBV9 and TRBJ2-5, with 9 bases identical to TRBD1. Looked up from germline, CDR1 is SGDLS and CDR2 is YYNGEE. V lost 3 bases to trimming and J lost 5 bases; unmatched junction nucleotides: 5. This CDR3 has 14 residues. CDR3 sequence (DNA): TGTGCCAGCAGCGCGTCACAGGGGGCGGAGACCCAGTACTTC. This encodes CASSASQGAETQYF.

The J gene is TRBJ2-2, the V gene TRBV5-1; 8 nucleotides match TRBD2. Germline CDR1 and CDR2: SGHRS and YFSETQ. The CDR3 is 21 amino acids. V was clipped by 4 bases and J by 0 bases; unmatched bases: 20. The CDR3 nucleotides are TGCGCCAGCAGCCTTGGGGGATTGGGGAGCGGGAGACTAGCGAACACCGGGGAGCTGTTTTTT. This gives the protein CASSLGGLGSGRLANTGELFF.

The V gene is TRBV9, the J gene TRBJ2-1; TRBD2 agrees at 8 bases. CDR1 SGDLS and CDR2 YYNGEE come from the germline V gene. The CDR3 is 15 amino acids. The junction had 8 bases not matched to a gene; V was cut back by 1 base and J by 8 bases. CDR3 in DNA: TGTGCCAGCAGCGTACTTTCTGCGGGGGGCCATGAGCAGTTCTTC. This translates into CASSVLSAGGHEQFF.

The chain links TRBV29-1 to TRBJ1-4; unclear D gene. V shed 3 bases and J shed 7 bases, with 12 bases lying between them. The V gene's germline CDR1 is SQVTM and CDR2 ANQGSEA. The CDR3 has 13 residues. The CDR3 here is CSVDSGFGEKLFF. The CDR3 DNA sequence: TGCAGCGTTGATTCGGGGTTTGGTGAAAAACTGTTTTTT.

V is TRBV27 and J is TRBJ2-7; 8 positions agree with TRBD1. Germline V gene lookup returns CDR1 MNHEY and CDR2 SMNVEV (reference sequence). The ends lost 4 bases at V and 4 bases at J; junction bases unmatched: 9. This CDR3 is 15 amino acids long. The DNA of the CDR3 is TGTGCCAGCAGTTCATCGGACAGGGCACGGTACGAGCAGTACTTC. Residues: CASSSSDRARYEQYF.

V and J are TRBV27 and TRBJ2-2, with no clear D. CDR3 length: 14 amino acids. CDR1 and CDR2 (germline): MNHEY, SMNVEV (reference sequence). Trimming took 6 bases from V and 5 from J, leaving 13 bases between them. The CDR3 reads CASRVKEFTGELFF. The CDR3 DNA reads as TGTGCCAGCAGGGTAAAGGAGTTTACCGGGGAGCTGTTTTTT.

V usage is TRBV5-4 and J usage is TRBJ2-3; the match to TRBD2 covers 7 bases. Germline CDR1 and CDR2: SGHNT and YYREEE (reference sequence). V gave up 2 bases and J gave up 0 bases; unmatched junction bases: 6. The CDR3 totals 16 residues. The CDR3 protein is CASSLVGAGSTDTQYF. The CDR3 DNA is TGTGCCAGCAGCTTAGTAGGAGCGGGAAGCACAGATACGCAGTATTTT.